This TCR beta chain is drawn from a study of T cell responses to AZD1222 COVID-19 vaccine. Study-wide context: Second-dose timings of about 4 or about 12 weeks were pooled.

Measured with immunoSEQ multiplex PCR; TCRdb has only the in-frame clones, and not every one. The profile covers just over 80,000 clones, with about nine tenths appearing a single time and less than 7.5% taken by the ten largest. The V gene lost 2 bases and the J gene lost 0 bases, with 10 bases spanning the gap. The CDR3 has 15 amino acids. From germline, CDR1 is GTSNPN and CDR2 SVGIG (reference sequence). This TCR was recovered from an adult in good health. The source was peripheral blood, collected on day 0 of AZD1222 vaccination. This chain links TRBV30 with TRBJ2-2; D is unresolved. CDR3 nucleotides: TGTGCCTGGAGTAAGCTGGGCGCGAACACCGGGGAGCTGTTTTTT. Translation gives CAWSKLGANTGELFF.